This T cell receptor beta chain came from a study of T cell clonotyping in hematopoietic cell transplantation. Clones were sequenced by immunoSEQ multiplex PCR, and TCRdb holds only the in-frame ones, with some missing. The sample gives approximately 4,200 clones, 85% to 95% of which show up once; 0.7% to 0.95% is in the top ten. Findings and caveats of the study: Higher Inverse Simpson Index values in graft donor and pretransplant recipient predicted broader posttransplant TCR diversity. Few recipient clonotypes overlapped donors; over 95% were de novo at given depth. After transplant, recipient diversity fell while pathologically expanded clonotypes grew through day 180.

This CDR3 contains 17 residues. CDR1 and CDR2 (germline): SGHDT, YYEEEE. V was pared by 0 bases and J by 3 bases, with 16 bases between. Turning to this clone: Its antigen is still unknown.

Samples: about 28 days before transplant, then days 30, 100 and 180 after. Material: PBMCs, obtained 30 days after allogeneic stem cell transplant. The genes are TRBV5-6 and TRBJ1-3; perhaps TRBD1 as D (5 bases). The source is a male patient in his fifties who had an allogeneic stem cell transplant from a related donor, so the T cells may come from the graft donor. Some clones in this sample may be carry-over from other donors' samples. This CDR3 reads CASSLGRRGDDGNTIYF. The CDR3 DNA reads TGTGCCAGCAGCTTGGGACGTCGCGGGGACGATGGAAACACCATATATTTT.